This entry is about one T cell receptor beta chain. The data originate from a study of blood T cell repertoires in COVID-19. Background on the study: Nucleic acid was either cDNA or gDNA, and it came from T cells, B-cell-depleted T cells, or PBMCs.

CDR3 length: 19 amino acids. With 4 bases removed from V and 6 bases from J, the gap between germline ends came to 28 bases. Per germline, CDR1 MGHRA and CDR2 YSYEKL. The data were produced by immunoSEQ multiplex PCR, yet TCRdb's version contains in-frame clones alone and is incomplete. The sample lists about 370,000 clones, more than 70% occurring once. This receptor was taken from a woman in her 30s with COVID-19, enrolled during active disease. The sample consisted of peripheral blood. This chain connects TRBV4-1 to TRBJ2-1, with a tentative D call TRBD1 (5 bases). The CDR3 here is CASSRLKGRGLVFTNEQFF. CDR3 in DNA: TGCGCCAGCAGCCGCCTAAAGGGAAGGGGCCTAGTGTTCACCAATGAGCAGTTCTTC.